This record concerns one T cell receptor beta chain sequence. These data originate in a study of shared clonotypes between healthy human individuals. In the study overall: Ranging from 18 to 49 in age, donors were two women and a few men.

Only in-frame clones appear in the TCRdb table, and some are missing; sequencing was by immunoSEQ multiplex PCR. The sample consists of about 380,000 clones, approximately 96% of them appearing once. The TCR was taken from a man aged 25-40 years in good health. The source material was memory CD8+ T cells sorted from blood. Subset defined: CD45RO+ cells pooled with CCR7-negative TemRA cells.

CDR3 DNA: TGTGCCAGCAGCGGTTGGGGGCTTTCCACCTACGAGCAGTACTTC. This encodes CASSGWGLSTYEQYF. The gene calls are TRBV11-2 and TRBJ2-7; the D gene is possibly TRBD1 (6 bases). The V gene's germline CDR1 is SGHAT and CDR2 FQNNGV. CDR3 length equals 15 residues. The V gene lost 5 bases and the J gene lost 2 bases, with 16 bases spanning the gap.